A single sample gave rise to the 27 T cell receptor beta chains below, sequenced in a study of blood T cell repertoires in COVID-19. Measured with immunoSEQ multiplex PCR; TCRdb has only the in-frame clones, and not every one. This repertoire shows around 260,000 clones, 70% to 90% found once; its top ten account for 3.5% to 5.5%. Sample: PBMCs or T cells enriched from blood (not recorded which). The source is a woman under 40 who had recovered from COVID-19.

The chain has TRBV19 and TRBJ1-5; D remains ambiguous. The CDR3 runs to 16 residues. Germline V lookup: CDR1 LNHDA, CDR2 SQIVND (reference sequence). V lost 1 base and J lost 1, with 11 bases in between. CDR3 sequence reads: CASSIVRGGSNQPQHF. In DNA form, the CDR3 reads TGTGCCAGTAGTATAGTGCGGGGAGGAAGCAATCAGCCCCAGCATTTT.

The rearrangement links TRBV13 to TRBJ2-4; D not certain. This CDR3 spans 14 amino acids. Trimming left V 7 bases short and J 1 base short, with 11 bases between. Germline V gives CDR1 PRHDT, CDR2 FYEKMQ (reference sequence). The CDR3 DNA reads as TGTGCCAGCACCTTCAGAACGGCCAAAAACATTCAGTACTTC. It specifies CASTFRTAKNIQYF. The full variable domain, with the rest looked up from reference TRBV13 and TRBJ2-4, is AAGVIQSPRHLIKEKRETATLKCYPIPRHDTVYWYQQGPGQDPQFLISFYEKMQSDKGSIPDRFSAQQFSDYHSELNMSSLELGDSALYFCASTFRTAKNIQYFGAGTRLSVL.

The DNA of the CDR3 is TGTGCCAGTAGTATTGGAGGGCAGCGAGAAGCTTTCTTT. It yields the protein CASSIGGQREAFF. The rearrangement uses TRBV19 and TRBJ1-1, with no clear D. CDR3 size: 13 residues. The germline V gene encodes CDR1 LNHDA and CDR2 SQIVND (reference sequence). Trimming shortened V by 3 bases and J by 8 bases, and 13 bases separated the two germline ends. Using reference TRBV19 and TRBJ1-1 for the parts outside the CDR3, the full variable domain is DGGITQSPKYLFRKEGQNVTLSCEQNLNHDAMYWYRQDPGQGLRLIYYSQIVNDFQKGDIAEGYSVSREKKESFPLTVTSAQKNPTAFYLCASSIGGQREAFFGQGTRLTVV.

The genes are TRBV5-1 and TRBJ2-1, with D possibly matching TRBD2 (6 bases). Trimming removed 0 bases at V and 0 bases at J, with 7 bases between. Germline V gene data show CDR1 as SGHRS and CDR2 as YFSETQ. The CDR3 runs to 15 residues. The CDR3, as DNA: TGCGCCAGCAGCTTGGACGGGAGCTCCTACAATGAGCAGTTCTTC. Protein sequence: CASSLDGSSYNEQFF.

There are a few counts of this clone. This chain uses TRBV15 with TRBJ2-5; 11 positions match TRBD1. V dropped 5 bases and J dropped 4; count of bases not matched to a gene: 6. Germline V gene lookup returns CDR1 LNHNV and CDR2 YYDKDF (reference sequence). CDR3 size: 15 residues. The CDR3 loop is CATSWDRGNGETQYF. Here the CDR3 DNA reads TGTGCCACCAGCTGGGACAGGGGGAATGGAGAGACCCAGTACTTC.

This chain connects TRBV15 to TRBJ1-2, with a possible D match to TRBD1 (6 bases). The CDR3 is made up of 15 amino acids. Trimming cost V 3 bases and J 2 bases, with 13 bases left between them. CDR1 and CDR2 from the germline V gene are LNHNV and YYDKDF (reference sequence). The CDR3 loop reads CATSSNRVLNYGYTF. The CDR3 DNA follows: TGTGCCACCAGCAGTAACAGGGTTCTCAACTATGGCTACACCTTC.

The CDR3 coding sequence is TGTGCCAGCAGCGTAGGTACGGTCAATCAGCCCCAGCATTTT. It encodes CASSVGTVNQPQHF. The rearrangement links TRBV9 to TRBJ1-5; D gene uncertain. Germline V gene data show CDR1 as SGDLS and CDR2 as YYNGEE. Trimming pared 0 bases from V and 3 bases from J, leaving 7 bases between. This CDR3 has 14 amino acids.

The rearrangement joins TRBV11-3 to TRBJ2-2; no firm D call. The germline V and J ends were trimmed by 1 base and 4 bases, with 4 bases remaining between them. The CDR3 is 13 amino acids. The germline CDR1 and CDR2 sequences are SGHNT and YENEEA. In nucleotides, the CDR3 is TGTGCCAGCAGCTTAGGGGCCACCGGGGAGCTGTTTTTT. This encodes CASSLGATGELFF.

This clone was recorded once. The chain carries TRBV11-2 and TRBJ1-3; 7 positions agree with TRBD1. This CDR3 has 14 amino acids. Unmatched junction bases numbered 8, after V lost 5 bases and J lost 7 bases. In germline, CDR1 is SGHAT, CDR2 FQNNGV. In DNA form, the CDR3 reads TGTGCCAGCAGCCAAGGACAGGTCCTGAACACCATATATTTT. As protein: CASSQGQVLNTIYF.

The J gene is TRBJ1-2, the V gene TRBV19, with 8 bases matching TRBD1. This CDR3 region has 16 residues. With V trimmed by 8 bases and J by 1 base, 12 bases remained unmatched. The germline V gene has CDR1 LNHDA and CDR2 SQIVND (reference sequence). The CDR3 region is CASYPGQGSYNYGYTF. The CDR3 coding sequence is TGTGCCAGTTACCCTGGACAGGGATCTTATAACTATGGCTACACCTTC.

This chain links TRBV27 with TRBJ1-2, with 8 bases aligning to TRBD1. The length of the CDR3 is 16 residues. Germline V gene lookup returns CDR1 MNHEY and CDR2 SMNVEV (reference sequence). J lost 3 bases, V lost 4 bases, and 10 bases had no gene match. For the CDR3, the DNA is TGTGCCAGCAGTTCCGGCCCAGGGGGCTTTGACTATGGCTACACCTTC. The encoded protein is CASSSGPGGFDYGYTF.

The V call is TRBV18, the J call TRBJ2-7; 10 bases agree with TRBD1. V trimming: 3 bases; J trimming: 2 bases; junction bases outside the gene matches: 4. The length of the CDR3 is 15 residues. CDR1 and CDR2 (germline): KGHSH, LQKENI. The CDR3 protein is CASSPQDRGPYEQYF. CDR3 coding DNA: TGTGCCAGCTCACCGCAAGACAGGGGGCCCTACGAGCAGTACTTC.

This rearrangement joins TRBV6-6 to TRBJ2-5; D might be TRBD2 (6 bases). Germline loops: CDR1 MNHNY, CDR2 SVGAGI (reference sequence). CDR3 size: 14 residues. The V end lost 6 bases, the J end lost 5 bases, and 16 bases lay between the germline ends. The CDR3 bases are TGTGCCAGCAGCTTGACTAGTACCTCGGAGACCCAGTACTTC. It encodes CASSLTSTSETQYF.

This clone was detected a few times. The V and J genes are TRBV7-2 and TRBJ1-1; TRBD1 aligns across 8 bases. Germline assignment: CDR1 SGHTA and CDR2 FQGNSA. This CDR3 is built from 14 residues. V dropped 6 bases and J dropped 1; count of bases not matched to a gene: 4. The CDR3 bases are TGTGCCAGCAGGAGGGACAGGAGGAACACTGAAGCTTTCTTT. Amino acid sequence: CASRRDRRNTEAFF.

V is TRBV24-1 and J is TRBJ2-5, with 9 bases that match TRBD1. Trimming removed 0 bases from V and 4 bases from J; junction bases left unmatched: 5. CDR3 size: 16 residues. Germline V gene sequence: CDR1 KGHDR, CDR2 SFDVKD. CDR3 coding DNA: TGTGCCACCAGTGATTTGCACGGGACAGGGCTAGAGACCCAGTACTTC. This sequence encodes CATSDLHGTGLETQYF.

The CDR3, as DNA: TGTGCCAGCAGCCCCTCGTTGTCGATGAGGCAAGAGACCCAGTACTTC. It translates to CASSPSLSMRQETQYF. The gene calls are TRBV3-1 (or the pseudogene TRBV3-2) and TRBJ2-5; D uncertain. The CDR3 has 16 amino acids. The V gene lost 4 bases and the J gene lost 2 bases, with 17 bases spanning the gap. Germline assignment: CDR1 LGHDT and CDR2 YNNKEL (reference sequence).

The rearrangement joins TRBV14 to TRBJ1-1; D remains unclear. The CDR3 totals 13 residues. Germline V lookup: CDR1 SGHDN, CDR2 FVKESK. Trimming took off 1 base at V and 5 bases at J, with 8 bases between the two ends. The CDR3 DNA reads as TGTGCCAGCAGCCAAGGATCAGGTACTGAAGCTTTCTTT. It translates to CASSQGSGTEAFF.

The V call is TRBV15, the J call TRBJ2-7; 11 bases map to TRBD1. Germline CDR1 and CDR2: LNHNV and YYDKDF (reference sequence). The CDR3 totals 16 residues. With V trimmed by 3 bases and J by 2 bases, 6 bases remained unmatched. The CDR3 here is CATSSRTGGAPYEQYF. For the CDR3, the DNA is TGTGCCACCAGCAGCAGGACAGGGGGCGCACCCTACGAGCAGTACTTC.

The chain uses TRBV6-6 and TRBJ1-6; no reliable D call. V lost 2 bases and J 11 bases, leaving 19 bases between the germline ends. CDR3 length: 16 residues. CDR1 and CDR2 from the germline V gene are MNHNY and SVGAGI (reference sequence). CDR3 in amino acids: CASSYTGSSVGAPLHF. In nucleotides, the CDR3 is TGTGCCAGCAGTTACACCGGGAGCTCCGTTGGGGCACCCCTCCACTTT.

The chain couples TRBV3-1 (or the pseudogene TRBV3-2) to TRBJ2-2; D possibly corresponds to TRBD2 (6 bases). Germline CDR1 is LGHDT and CDR2 is YNNKEL (reference sequence). V shed 2 bases and J shed 7 bases, with 11 bases lying between them. This CDR3 is built from 14 residues. In nucleotides, the CDR3 is TGTGCCAGCAGCCAATACGGGAGCGGCGGGGAGCTGTTTTTT. It translates to CASSQYGSGGELFF.

CDR3 nucleotide sequence: TGTGCCAGCAGTGCAGGGGGTAACTATGGCTACACCTTC. It codes for CASSAGGNYGYTF. This chain connects TRBV28 to TRBJ1-2, with 7 bases fitting TRBD1. The CDR3 covers 13 residues. V was pared by 5 bases and J by 1 base, with 1 base of the junction left unmatched. The germline V gene has CDR1 MDHEN and CDR2 SYDVKM.

This clone was recorded only once. The chain couples TRBV3-1 (or the pseudogene TRBV3-2) to TRBJ2-3, with D perhaps TRBD2 (5 bases). This CDR3 spans 16 amino acids. The V end was cut by 3 bases, the J end by 5 bases, with 18 bases between. The germline gives CDR1 LGHDT, CDR2 YNNKEL (reference sequence). The CDR3 sequence: CASSQRRLATGDTQYF. The CDR3 region has the DNA TGTGCCAGCAGCCAGAGACGGCTAGCTACTGGAGATACGCAGTATTTT.

The chain joins TRBV30 to TRBJ2-3, with D possibly being TRBD2 (6 bases). V lost 3 bases and J 5 bases, leaving 15 bases between the germline ends. Germline V gene sequence: CDR1 GTSNPN, CDR2 SVGIG (reference sequence). This CDR3 spans 14 amino acids. CDR3 coding DNA: TGTGCCTGGAGCCCTTCCGGAGCGGGAGATACGCAGTATTTT. This encodes CAWSPSGAGDTQYF.

This chain uses TRBV5-4 with TRBJ2-7; TRBD1 matches at 10 bases. V shed 4 bases and J 3 bases; nucleotides not matched to a gene: 10. The CDR3 consists of 16 residues. The V gene's germline CDR1 is SGHNT and CDR2 YYREEE (reference sequence). The CDR3 DNA reads TGTGCCAGCAGCCATACACCGGGGACAGGGGTCTACGAGCAGTACTTC. Its translation is CASSHTPGTGVYEQYF.

This chain joins TRBV2 and TRBJ2-3; 12 bases are a match to TRBD2. Germline V gene sequence: CDR1 SNHLY, CDR2 FYNNEI. The trim removed 6 bases at V and 4 bases at J, leaving 5 bases unmatched. The CDR3 consists of 15 residues. The CDR3 here is CASSRLAGVPDTQYF. CDR3 DNA sequence: TGTGCCAGCAGCAGACTAGCGGGAGTCCCAGATACGCAGTATTTT.

The chain is built from TRBV19 and TRBJ2-3; 8 bases fit TRBD2. This CDR3 comprises 14 residues. Germline assignment: CDR1 LNHDA and CDR2 SQIVND (reference sequence). The V and J ends lost 5 bases and 3 bases, in that order; junction bases with no gene match: 4. CDR3 nucleotides: TGTGCCAGTAGTGCGGGGGGAGGAACAGATACGCAGTATTTT. The encoded protein is CASSAGGGTDTQYF.

The rearrangement links TRBV28 to TRBJ1-1, with 9 bases matching TRBD1. This CDR3 comprises 16 residues. Germline CDR1 and CDR2: MDHEN and SYDVKM. The V and J ends lost 3 bases and 6 bases, in that order; junction bases with no gene match: 11. CDR3: CASSFRYWDRDPEAFF. CDR3 nucleotides: TGTGCCAGCAGTTTTCGCTATTGGGACAGGGACCCTGAAGCTTTCTTT.